Listed here are 30 T cell receptor beta chains from one sample, sequenced in a study of regulatory T cells in long-lasting Graves disease. CDR3-region Arm-PCR and iRepertoire HTBI primers produced the TCR beta libraries. TCRdb re-analysed the multiplex PCR reads in MiXCR, keeping a single row per CDR3 protein. The table includes 500,000 to 700,000 distinct CDR3 sequences, 30% detected once. Time point in this sample: persistent/refractory GD, antithyroid drugs over 5 years with positive TRAb. From RNA extracted from PBMCs, the TCR library was made. The specimen was peripheral blood mononuclear cells (PBMCs), collected when the disease was refractory, from a patient treated with antithyroid drugs. All receptors come from a female donor with Graves disease.

The sample holds a few counts of this clonotype. The chain is built from TRBV6-1 and TRBJ1-3; no definite D call. V was shortened by 8 bases and J by 7 bases, with 9 bases between the two germline ends. The CDR3 has 11 residues. Germline V CDR1 and CDR2: MNHNS, SASEGT. The CDR3 sequence is CASVLGNTIYF. CDR3 nucleotide sequence: TGTGCCAGCGTCCTTGGGAACACCATATATTTT.

This clonotype was detected a few times. The gene calls are TRBV20-1 and TRBJ2-5, with 8 bases matching TRBD2. V lost 1 base to trimming and J lost 4 bases; unmatched junction nucleotides: 5. The germline CDR1 and CDR2 sequences are DFQATT and SNEGSKA (reference sequence). CDR3 size: 14 residues. Here the CDR3 DNA reads TGCAGTGCTAGAGTCAGCGGGAGAGGAGAGACCCAGTACTTC. This sequence encodes CSARVSGRGETQYF.

This clonotype was seen only a few times. The chain employs TRBV28 and TRBJ2-7; 11 bases fit TRBD1. In germline, CDR1 is MDHEN, CDR2 SYDVKM. The ends lost 10 bases at V and 4 bases at J; junction bases unmatched: 9. This CDR3 has 14 amino acids. In DNA, the CDR3 is TGTGCCACCCGGGACAGGGGGGCTATTTACGAGCAGTACTTC. Protein: CATRDRGAIYEQYF.

This clonotype has just a few counts. J is TRBJ2-5 and V is TRBV6-1, with 9 nucleotides matching TRBD1. Germline CDR1 and CDR2: MNHNS and SASEGT. V shed 5 bases and J 5 bases; nucleotides not matched to a gene: 12. CDR3 length: 16 residues. The CDR3 loop reads CASSRGTGFEGETQYF. The CDR3 DNA reads as TGTGCCAGCAGTCGAGGGACAGGGTTTGAGGGGGAGACCCAGTACTTC.

This clonotype was seen a handful of times. This chain uses TRBV2 with TRBJ2-5, with 12 bases aligning to TRBD2. V was clipped by 7 bases and J by 9 bases; unmatched bases: 9. The length of the CDR3 is 14 residues. CDR1 is SNHLY and CDR2 is FYNNEI in the germline V gene. Written as DNA, the CDR3 is TGTGCCAGCACTAGGACTAGCGGGACGGGAGCCCAGTACTTC. Its translation is CASTRTSGTGAQYF.

The V gene is TRBV29-1, the J gene TRBJ1-1; D may be TRBD1 (5 bases). Trimming shortened V by 3 bases and J by 1 base, and 12 bases separated the two germline ends. CDR3 size: 14 residues. Germline CDR1 is SQVTM and CDR2 is ANQGSEA. The CDR3 DNA sequence: TGCAGCGTTGAGTTGTCCAGGGAGAACACTGAAGCTTTCTTT. This gives the protein CSVELSRENTEAFF.

This clonotype was counted only a few times. The V call is TRBV6-1, the J call TRBJ2-5; D might be TRBD1 (6 bases). Germline CDR1 reads MNHNS; CDR2 reads SASEGT. V was cut by 6 bases and J by 7 bases, with 30 bases left in between. The CDR3 runs to 18 residues. CDR3 sequence (DNA): TGTGCCAGCAGCCCCCTCCCCCGGGGACACCTAGTCCTCGGGACCCAGTACTTC. It codes for CASSPLPRGHLVLGTQYF.

With regard to this clonotype: Possible read error: a much larger clone is one base away. V is TRBV7-2 and J is TRBJ2-5, with a tentative D call TRBD1 (5 bases). This CDR3 is 14 amino acids long. From germline, CDR1 is SGHTA and CDR2 FQGNSA. CDR3 residues: CASSLGTFQEAQYF. In DNA form, the CDR3 reads TGTGCCAGCAGCTTAGGGACATTTCAAGAGGCCCAGTACTTC. The variable domain in full, with the rest retrieved from reference TRBV7-2 and TRBJ2-5, is GAGVSQSPSNKVTEKGKDVELRCDPISGHTALYWYRQSLGQGLEFLIYFQGNSAPDKSGLPSDRFSAERTGGSVSTLTIQRTQQEDSAVYLCASSLGTFQEAQYFGPGTRLLVL.

In its sample, this clonotype was seen a few times. The chain joins TRBV6-8 to TRBJ1-2; 9 nucleotides line up with TRBD1. This CDR3 comprises 15 residues. Germline CDR1 reads MNHGY; CDR2 reads SAAAGT. Losses at the gene ends were 7 bases for V and 4 bases for J; bases not matched to a gene: 10. CDR3 sequence (DNA): TGTGCCAGCATCCTCGGGGACAGGGATCTCTATGGCTACACCTTC. It encodes CASILGDRDLYGYTF.

The chain is built from TRBV6-2 or TRBV6-3 and TRBJ2-7; 7 bases map to TRBD1. This CDR3 spans 14 amino acids. Trimming cost V 5 bases and J 0 bases; bases outside gene matches: 4. Germline assignment: CDR1 MNHEY and CDR2 SVGEGT. Written as DNA, the CDR3 is TGTGCCAGCAGTCAAGGACAGGTCTCCTACGAGCAGTACTTC. Protein product: CASSQGQVSYEQYF.

The chain links TRBV6-5 to TRBJ2-2; D is unresolved. V shed 0 bases and J shed 4 bases, with 6 bases lying between them. The CDR3 length is 14 residues. In germline, CDR1 is MNHEY, CDR2 SVGAGI. CDR3 sequence: CASSYSSVTGELFF. CDR3 nucleotide sequence: TGTGCCAGCAGTTACTCTTCGGTCACCGGGGAGCTGTTTTTT.

In regard to this clonotype: The junction departs from germline at one end; a sequencing error may be responsible. V and J are TRBV12-3 or TRBV12-4 and TRBJ2-5, with 7 bases that match TRBD1. CDR3 length equals 14 residues. DNA of the CDR3: TGTGCCTGCAGTCCCGACAGGGTGGATGAGACCCAGTACTTC. This gives the protein CACSPDRVDETQYF.

V is TRBV29-1 and J is TRBJ2-2; tentatively, D is TRBD2 (5 bases). CDR3 length: 12 residues. Per germline, CDR1 SQVTM and CDR2 ANQGSEA. The V end lost 3 bases, the J end lost 4 bases, and 6 bases lay between the germline ends. CDR3 coding DNA: TGCAGCGTTGATGGGAGCACCGGGGAGCTGTTTTTT. Protein product: CSVDGSTGELFF.

This sequence joins TRBV30 and TRBJ1-1, with a possible D match to TRBD1 (6 bases). This CDR3 is built from 14 residues. Trimming shortened V by 3 bases and J by 5 bases, and 16 bases separated the two germline ends. Germline V gene sequence: CDR1 GTSNPN, CDR2 SVGIG (reference sequence). The CDR3 here is CAWRRGGVGTEAFF. Here the CDR3 DNA reads TGTGCCTGGAGGAGGGGGGGCGTAGGGACTGAAGCTTTCTTT. Combining the CDR3 with reference TRBV30 and TRBJ1-1 gives the whole variable domain SQTIHQWPATLVQPVGSPLSLECTVEGTSNPNLYWYRQAAGRGLQLLFYSVGIGQISSEVPQNLSASRPQDRQFILSSKKLLLSDSGFYLCAWRRGGVGTEAFFGQGTRLTVV.

This chain joins TRBV9 and TRBJ2-7; D unresolved. Germline assignment: CDR1 SGDLS and CDR2 YYNGEE. CDR3 size: 15 residues. The V end lost 7 bases, the J end lost 4 bases, and 21 bases lay between the germline ends. The CDR3, as DNA: TGTGCCAGCGCCCGAGGTGTACAGAATCCGTACGAGCAGTACTTC. It encodes CASARGVQNPYEQYF.

The rearrangement links TRBV2 to TRBJ2-7, with 9 bases that match TRBD1. The CDR3 is 13 residues long. Trimming cost V 7 bases and J 4 bases; bases outside gene matches: 5. CDR1 and CDR2 from the germline V gene are SNHLY and FYNNEI. CDR3 sequence: CASNRDRDYEQYF. In DNA form, the CDR3 reads TGTGCCAGCAACCGGGACAGGGATTACGAGCAGTACTTC. The variable domain in full, completed from reference TRBV2 and TRBJ2-7, reads EPEVTQTPSHQVTQMGQEVILRCVPISNHLYFYWYRQILGQKVEFLVSFYNNEISEKSEIFDDQFSVERPDGSNFTLKIRSTKLEDSAMYFCASNRDRDYEQYFGPGTRLTVT.

The chain has TRBV7-2 and TRBJ1-2; 9 bases line up with TRBD1. Trimming cost V 6 bases and J 1 base; bases outside gene matches: 15. CDR1 is SGHTA and CDR2 is FQGNSA in the germline V gene. The CDR3 length is 18 residues. The CDR3 is CASRLIGTGIYSNYGYTF. The CDR3, as DNA: TGTGCCAGCAGACTCATCGGGACAGGGATCTACAGTAACTATGGCTACACCTTC.

This clonotype was recorded a few times. The gene calls are TRBV19 and TRBJ2-7, with D perhaps matching TRBD2 (6 bases). Germline V gene lookup returns CDR1 LNHDA and CDR2 SQIVND (reference sequence). The V end lost 4 bases, the J end lost 1 base, and 11 bases lay between the germline ends. The CDR3 has 14 amino acids. The CDR3 loop is CASSTGAGSYEQYF. The CDR3 bases are TGTGCCAGTAGTACTGGGGCGGGATCCTACGAGCAGTACTTC.

This clonotype appeared a few times. The J gene is TRBJ1-4, the V gene TRBV6-1; TRBD1 is a possible D gene (6 bases). CDR3 length: 15 amino acids. CDR1 and CDR2 from the germline V gene are MNHNS and SASEGT. The germline V and J ends were trimmed by 10 bases and 7 bases, with 22 bases remaining between them. CDR3 protein: CATYNPSQGSEKLFF. The CDR3 DNA reads as TGTGCCACCTATAACCCCTCACAGGGAAGTGAAAAACTGTTTTTT.

This clonotype was picked up a small number of times. This sequence joins TRBV29-1 and TRBJ2-5, with D hard to call. V dropped 4 bases and J dropped 7 bases, with 19 bases sitting between them. The CDR3 spans 14 residues. The V gene's germline CDR1 is SQVTM and CDR2 ANQGSEA. The CDR3, as DNA: TGCAGCGTTGGGATCGGGCGGAAGATGGGGACCCAGTACTTC. Translated, it gives CSVGIGRKMGTQYF.

With respect to this clonotype: The CDR3 end shows no conserved phenylalanine or tryptophan, and so a read error is likely. This rearrangement joins TRBV19 to TRBJ1-5; D remains unclear. V dropped 3 bases and J dropped 3 bases, with 12 bases sitting between them. CDR1 and CDR2 from the germline V gene are LNHDA and SQIVND (reference sequence). The CDR3 contains 15 residues. CDR3: CASSMDGVLNQPQHS. The CDR3 DNA is TGTGCCAGTAGTATGGACGGGGTCCTCAATCAGCCCCAGCATTCT.

This chain connects TRBV27 to TRBJ1-1; maybe TRBD1 (6 bases). Trimming removed 7 bases at V and 0 bases at J, with 24 bases between. CDR1 and CDR2 (germline): MNHEY, SMNVEV (reference sequence). The CDR3 covers 18 residues. The CDR3 region has the DNA TGTGCCAGCAATCAGGGGTGGCCGGGAACAGGGCTGAACACTGAAGCTTTCTTT. As protein: CASNQGWPGTGLNTEAFF.

The chain combines TRBV6-9 with TRBJ1-1; D remains unclear. The V gene's germline CDR1 is MNHGY and CDR2 SVAAGI. CDR3 length: 13 residues. Trimming shortened V by 4 bases and J by 1 base, and 7 bases separated the two germline ends. CDR3 bases: TGTGCCAGCAGTTGCGTAGGGAACACTGAAGCTTTCTTT. It codes for CASSCVGNTEAFF.

This clonotype occurred a few times. As DNA, the CDR3 is TGTGCCAGCAGCCCCTTTGACCACTCTGGAAACACCATATATTTT. This encodes CASSPFDHSGNTIYF. The V gene is TRBV28, the J gene TRBJ1-3; D gene uncertain. The CDR3 length is 15 residues. V was clipped by 6 bases and J by 0 bases, with 12 bases between them. Germline lookup yields CDR1 MDHEN and CDR2 SYDVKM.

A few counts support this clonotype. This chain links TRBV6-1 with TRBJ1-4, with 10 bases that match TRBD1. This CDR3 has 14 residues. Germline CDR1 reads MNHNS; CDR2 reads SASEGT. J was trimmed by 6 bases and V by 6 bases; bases with no gene match: 4. CDR3 in DNA: TGTGCCAGCAGGGAGACAGGGGGCGATGAAAAACTGTTTTTT. Translation: CASRETGGDEKLFF.

This clonotype was seen more than once but under ten times. The chain couples TRBV27 to TRBJ2-7; 8 bases agree with TRBD2. Germline assignment: CDR1 MNHEY and CDR2 SMNVEV (reference sequence). V lost 4 bases to trimming and J lost 4 bases; unmatched junction nucleotides: 6. The CDR3 is 14 residues long. CDR3: CASSSIAGRYEQYF. For the CDR3, the DNA is TGTGCCAGCAGTTCAATAGCGGGAAGGTACGAGCAGTACTTC.

The DNA for the CDR3 is TGTGCCAGCAGTGAAATGGTGGTTTACAACACTGAAGCTTTCTTT. Residues: CASSEMVVYNTEAFF. This sequence joins TRBV6-1 and TRBJ1-1; D is unresolved. This CDR3 is 15 amino acids long. Trimming cost V 2 bases and J 2 bases, with 12 bases left between them. The germline V gene has CDR1 MNHNS and CDR2 SASEGT.

This chain connects TRBV12-5 to TRBJ1-5; a possible D gene is TRBD1 (6 bases). V was pared by 6 bases and J by 7 bases, with 22 bases between. The CDR3 spans 16 residues. Germline lookup yields CDR1 LGHNT and CDR2 FRNRAP. The DNA of the CDR3 is TGTGCTAGTGGCCTCGGTAATGGAGGGGGGAGACAGCCCCAGCATTTT. Translation gives CASGLGNGGGRQPQHF.

This clonotype was seen at least ten times. The V gene is TRBV6-1, the J gene TRBJ2-5, with TRBD2 matching 8 bases. This CDR3 has 14 amino acids. CDR1 and CDR2 (germline): MNHNS, SASEGT. Trimming took 4 bases from V and 1 from J; bases not matched to a gene: 2. CDR3: CASSGTSLQETQYF. For the CDR3, the DNA is TGTGCCAGCAGTGGGACTAGCCTCCAAGAGACCCAGTACTTC.

The chain recombines TRBV10-3 with TRBJ2-5; TRBD1 or TRBD2 may be the D gene (5 bases each). Trimming left V 6 bases short and J 1 base short, with 6 bases between. The CDR3 totals 12 residues. CDR1 ENHRY and CDR2 SYGVKD come from the germline V gene. CDR3 DNA sequence: TGTGCCATCAGGGGGGTCCAAGAGACCCAGTACTTC. This gives the protein CAIRGVQETQYF.